The entry below gives a single TCR beta chain sequence along with its context. No antigen is known for it. The CDR3 has 14 amino acids. Germline-derived CDR1 and CDR2 are MNHNS and SASEGT. V lost 8 bases and J 2 bases, leaving 13 bases between the germline ends. The record originates from a study of identifying expanded T cells in peripheral blood. Study results and caveats: Across healthy donors, higher total template counts meant significantly greater roughly 2-week count variance. Technical replicates showed around 1.2 changed clones; about two weeks approximately 16; four weeks 19.

Using immunoSEQ multiplex PCR, the repertoire was profiled, and TCRdb retains in-frame clones only, with some absent. The sample lists 120,000 or so clones, roughly 80% occurring once. Collection occurred without any documented infections or immune events in donors. The chain has TRBV6-1 and TRBJ1-5, with a weak D call TRBD1 (5 bases). The TCR was taken from a person aged 18 to 69 in good health. Sequencing was carried out using blood. CDR3 sequence reads: CASGAGRGNQPQHF. In DNA form, the CDR3 reads TGTGCCAGCGGGGCCGGGAGGGGCAATCAGCCCCAGCATTTT.